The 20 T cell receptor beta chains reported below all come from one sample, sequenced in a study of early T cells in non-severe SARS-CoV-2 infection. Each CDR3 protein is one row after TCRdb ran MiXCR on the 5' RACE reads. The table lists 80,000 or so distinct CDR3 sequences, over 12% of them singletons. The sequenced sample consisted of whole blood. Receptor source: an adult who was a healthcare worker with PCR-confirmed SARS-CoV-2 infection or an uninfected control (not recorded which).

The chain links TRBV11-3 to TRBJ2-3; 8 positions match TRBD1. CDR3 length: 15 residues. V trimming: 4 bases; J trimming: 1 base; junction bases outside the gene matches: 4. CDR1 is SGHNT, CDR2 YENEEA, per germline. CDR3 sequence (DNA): TGTGCCAGCAGCTCCGGACAGGGTGGCACAGATACGCAGTATTTT. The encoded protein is CASSSGQGGTDTQYF.

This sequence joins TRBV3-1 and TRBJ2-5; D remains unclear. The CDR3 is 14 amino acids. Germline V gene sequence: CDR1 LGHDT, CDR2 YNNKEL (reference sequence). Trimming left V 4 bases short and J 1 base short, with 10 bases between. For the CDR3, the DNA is TGTGCCAGCAGCCGATCCGGCAGCCAAGAGACCCAGTACTTC. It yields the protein CASSRSGSQETQYF.

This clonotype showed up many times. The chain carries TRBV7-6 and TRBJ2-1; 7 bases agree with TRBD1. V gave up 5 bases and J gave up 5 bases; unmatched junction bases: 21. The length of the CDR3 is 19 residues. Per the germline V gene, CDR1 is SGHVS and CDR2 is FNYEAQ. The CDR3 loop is CASSRATSGTANAHNEQFF. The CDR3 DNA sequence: TGTGCCAGCAGCAGAGCAACCTCAGGGACAGCCAATGCCCACAATGAGCAGTTCTTC.

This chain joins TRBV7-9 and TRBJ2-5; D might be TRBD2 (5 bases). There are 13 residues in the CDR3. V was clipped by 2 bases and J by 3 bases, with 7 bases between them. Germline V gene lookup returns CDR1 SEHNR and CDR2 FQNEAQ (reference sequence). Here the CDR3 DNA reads TGTGCCAGCAGCTTAACCGGGGAAGAGACCCAGTACTTC. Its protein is CASSLTGEETQYF.

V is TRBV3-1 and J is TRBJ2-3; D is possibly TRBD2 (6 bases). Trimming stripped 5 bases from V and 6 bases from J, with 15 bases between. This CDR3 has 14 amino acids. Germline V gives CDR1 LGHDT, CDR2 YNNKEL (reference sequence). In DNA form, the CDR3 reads TGTGCCAGCAGCAGGACTACCCTTTTGGATACGCAGTATTTT. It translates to CASSRTTLLDTQYF.

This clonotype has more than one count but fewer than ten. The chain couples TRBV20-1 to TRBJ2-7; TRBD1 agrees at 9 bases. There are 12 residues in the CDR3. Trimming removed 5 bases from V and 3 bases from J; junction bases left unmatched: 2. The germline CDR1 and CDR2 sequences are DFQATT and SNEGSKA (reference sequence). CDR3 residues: CSAEDRGYEQYF. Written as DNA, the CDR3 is TGCAGTGCTGAGGACAGGGGCTACGAGCAGTACTTC.

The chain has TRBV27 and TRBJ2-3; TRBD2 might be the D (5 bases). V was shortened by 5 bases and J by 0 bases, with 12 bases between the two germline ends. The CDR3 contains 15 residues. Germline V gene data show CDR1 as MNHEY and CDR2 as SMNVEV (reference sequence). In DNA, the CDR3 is TGTGCCAGCAGTCCACCGGGGAGTAGCACAGATACGCAGTATTTT. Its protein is CASSPPGSSTDTQYF.

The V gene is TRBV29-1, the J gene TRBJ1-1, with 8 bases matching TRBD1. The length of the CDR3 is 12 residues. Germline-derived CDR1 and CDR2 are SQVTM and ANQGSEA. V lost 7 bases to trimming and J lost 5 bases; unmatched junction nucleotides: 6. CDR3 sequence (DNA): TGCAGCGCGGGACAGGTGAGGACTGAAGCTTTCTTT. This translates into CSAGQVRTEAFF.

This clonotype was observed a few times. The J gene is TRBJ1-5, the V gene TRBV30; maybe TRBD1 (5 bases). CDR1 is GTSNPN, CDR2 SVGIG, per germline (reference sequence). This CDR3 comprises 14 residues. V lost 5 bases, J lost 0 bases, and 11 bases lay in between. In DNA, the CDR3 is TGTGCCTGGGACCAGGGTATTAGCAATCAGCCCCAGCATTTT. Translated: CAWDQGISNQPQHF. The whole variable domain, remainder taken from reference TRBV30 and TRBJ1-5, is SQTIHQWPATLVQPVGSPLSLECTVEGTSNPNLYWYRQAAGRGLQLLFYSVGIGQISSEVPQNLSASRPQDRQFILSSKKLLLSDSGFYLCAWDQGISNQPQHFGDGTRLSIL.

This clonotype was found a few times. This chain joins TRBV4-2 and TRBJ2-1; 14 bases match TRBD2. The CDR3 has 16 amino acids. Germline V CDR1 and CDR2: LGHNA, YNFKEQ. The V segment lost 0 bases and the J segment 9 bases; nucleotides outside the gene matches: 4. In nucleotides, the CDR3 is TGTGCCAGCAGCCAAGATCAGGGACTAGCGGGAGTTGAGCAGTTCTTC. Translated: CASSQDQGLAGVEQFF.

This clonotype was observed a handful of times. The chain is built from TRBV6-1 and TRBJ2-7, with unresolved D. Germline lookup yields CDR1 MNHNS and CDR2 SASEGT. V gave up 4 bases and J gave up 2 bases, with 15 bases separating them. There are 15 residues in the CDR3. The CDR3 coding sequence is TGTGCCAGCAGTGTCCTCGTGGGGAAGGCCTACGAGCAGTACTTC. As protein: CASSVLVGKAYEQYF.

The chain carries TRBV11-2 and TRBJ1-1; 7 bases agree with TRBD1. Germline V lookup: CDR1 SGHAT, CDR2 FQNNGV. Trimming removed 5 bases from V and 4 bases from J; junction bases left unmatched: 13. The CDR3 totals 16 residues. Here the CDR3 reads CASSQGEQGRGTEAFF. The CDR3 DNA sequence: TGTGCCAGCAGCCAGGGAGAACAGGGGAGAGGCACTGAAGCTTTCTTT.

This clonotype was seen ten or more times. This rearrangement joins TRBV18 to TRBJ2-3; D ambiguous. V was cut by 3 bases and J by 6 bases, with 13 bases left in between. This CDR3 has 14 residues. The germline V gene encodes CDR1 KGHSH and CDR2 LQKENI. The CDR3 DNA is TGTGCCAGCTCACCTTTCGCCTCTTCGGATACGCAGTATTTT. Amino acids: CASSPFASSDTQYF.

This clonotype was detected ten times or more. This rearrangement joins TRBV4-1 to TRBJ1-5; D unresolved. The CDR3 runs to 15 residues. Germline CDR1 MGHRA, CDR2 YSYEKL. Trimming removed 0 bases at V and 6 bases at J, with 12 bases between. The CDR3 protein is CASSQDNPEGQPQHF. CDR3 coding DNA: TGCGCCAGCAGCCAAGATAACCCCGAGGGTCAGCCCCAGCATTTT.

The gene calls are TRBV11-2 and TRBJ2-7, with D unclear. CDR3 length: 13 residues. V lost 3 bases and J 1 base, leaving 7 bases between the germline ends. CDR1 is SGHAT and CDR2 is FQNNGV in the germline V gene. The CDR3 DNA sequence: TGTGCCAGCAGCTTGGGTAATTCCTACGAGCAGTACTTC. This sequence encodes CASSLGNSYEQYF. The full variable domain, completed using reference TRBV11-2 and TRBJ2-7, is EAGVAQSPRYKIIEKRQSVAFWCNPISGHATLYWYQQILGQGPKLLIQFQNNGVVDDSQLPKDRFSAERLKGVDSTLKIQPAKLEDSAVYLCASSLGNSYEQYFGPGTRLTVT.

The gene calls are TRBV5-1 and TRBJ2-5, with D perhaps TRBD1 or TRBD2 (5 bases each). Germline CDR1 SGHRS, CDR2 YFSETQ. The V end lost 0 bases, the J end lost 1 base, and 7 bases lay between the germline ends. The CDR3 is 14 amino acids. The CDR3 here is CASSLGGAQETQYF. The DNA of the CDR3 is TGCGCCAGCAGCTTGGGAGGGGCCCAAGAGACCCAGTACTTC. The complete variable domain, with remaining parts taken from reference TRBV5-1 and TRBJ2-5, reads KAGVTQTPRYLIKTRGQQVTLSCSPISGHRSVSWYQQTPGQGLQFLFEYFSETQRNKGNFPGRFSGRQFSNSRSEMNVSTLELGDSALYLCASSLGGAQETQYFGPGTRLLVL.

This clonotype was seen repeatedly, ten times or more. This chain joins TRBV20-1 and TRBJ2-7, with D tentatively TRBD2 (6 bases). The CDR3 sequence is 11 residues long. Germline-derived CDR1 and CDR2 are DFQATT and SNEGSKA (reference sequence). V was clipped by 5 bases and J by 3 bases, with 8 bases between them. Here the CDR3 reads CSARDFYEQYF. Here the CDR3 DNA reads TGCAGTGCTCGGGACTTCTACGAGCAGTACTTC.

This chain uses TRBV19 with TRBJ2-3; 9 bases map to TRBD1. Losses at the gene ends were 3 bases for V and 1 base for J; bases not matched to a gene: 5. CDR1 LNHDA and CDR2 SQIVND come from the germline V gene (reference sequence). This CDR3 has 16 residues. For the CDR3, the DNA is TGTGCCAGTAGTATGGGGACAGGGAGCGGCACAGATACGCAGTATTTT. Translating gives CASSMGTGSGTDTQYF.

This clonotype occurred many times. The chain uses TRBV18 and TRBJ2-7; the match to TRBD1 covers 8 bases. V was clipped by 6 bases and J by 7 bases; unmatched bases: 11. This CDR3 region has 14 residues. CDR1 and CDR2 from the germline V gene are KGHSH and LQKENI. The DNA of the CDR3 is TGTGCCAGCTCTCAAATGACAGGGGAGAGGGAGCAGTACTTC. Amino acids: CASSQMTGEREQYF.

The DNA of the CDR3 is TGTGCCAGCAGCTTTACAGGGACTGGGGCCAACGTCCTGACTTTC. It yields the protein CASSFTGTGANVLTF. The chain combines TRBV7-6 with TRBJ2-6; weak D call: TRBD1 (6 bases). CDR1 and CDR2 from the germline V gene are SGHVS and FNYEAQ. The CDR3 runs to 15 residues. Trimming stripped 3 bases from V and 2 bases from J, with 8 bases between.